The T cell receptor beta chain under discussion was sequenced for a study of T cells after yellow fever vaccination. It was through 5'RACE template switching that TCR cDNA was made, with a universal primer site and UMIs added. Each CDR3 protein gets one entry after TCRdb re-called the 5' RACE reads with MiXCR. The repertoire consists of hundreds of thousands of distinct CDR3 sequences, with around 5.2% occurring once and the leading ten covering roughly 3.5%. The ends lost 0 bases at V and 4 bases at J; junction bases unmatched: 4. Germline CDR1 reads SGHNT; CDR2 reads YYREEE (reference sequence). This CDR3 comprises 14 residues.

The material sequenced was CD4+ T cells sorted from PBMCs, taken on the day of the yellow fever booster vaccination. The chain uses TRBV5-4 and TRBJ2-7, with TRBD2 matching 7 bases. The clonotype comes from a man younger than 35 who received the YFV17D yellow fever vaccine. The CDR3, as DNA: TGTGCCAGCAGCTTGGGTCTAGCGGAATACGAGCAGTACTTC. Protein: CASSLGLAEYEQYF. Full variable domain (remainder filled in from reference TRBV5-4 and TRBJ2-7): ETGVTQSPTHLIKTRGQQVTLRCSSQSGHNTVSWYQQALGQGPQFIFQYYREEENGRGNFPPRFSGLQFPNYSSELNVNALELDDSALYLCASSLGLAEYEQYFGPGTRLTVT.